A selection of T cell receptor beta chains follows, all from one sample in a study of blood T cell repertoires in COVID-19. The data were produced by immunoSEQ multiplex PCR, yet TCRdb's version contains in-frame clones alone and is incomplete. The repertoire holds about 45,000 clones, with about 81% as singletons. Sequencing was performed on peripheral blood. The source is a human donor in a cohort sampled during active COVID-19. The CDR3 runs from the conserved cysteine through the conserved F or W. Fields, in order: D gene, J gene, clone size, V gene, CDR3 protein, CDR3 DNA. A D gene is named only where the DNA matches it firmly. The listing skips clone size in some rows; elsewhere it reads once, few, many or a size class.

TRBD2 | TRBJ2-5 | few | TRBV5-1 | CASRETSGGARETQYF | TGCGCCAGCAGAGAGACTAGCGGGGGGGCGAGGGAGACCCAGTACTTC
TRBD2 | TRBJ2-5 | . | TRBV10-3 | CAISESKRGAGETQYF | TGTGCCATCAGTGAGTCGAAGCGGGGGGCCGGGGAGACCCAGTACTTC
. | TRBJ1-1 | . | TRBV12-3/TRBV12-4 | CASSFGGSREAFF | TGTGCCAGCAGTTTTGGAGGGTCCCGAGAAGCTTTCTTT
TRBD1 | TRBJ2-5 | . | TRBV30 | CAWSGTGGRETQYF | TGTGCCTGGAGTGGGACAGGGGGCAGGGAGACCCAGTACTTC
TRBD1 | TRBJ1-3 | . | TRBV5-1 | CASSPDRSGNTIYF | TGCGCCAGCAGCCCGGACAGGTCTGGAAACACCATATATTTT
TRBD1 | TRBJ2-7 | . | TRBV6-5 | CASSYSDRGPYEQYF | TGTGCCAGCAGTTACTCTGACAGGGGGCCGTACGAGCAGTACTTC
TRBD1 | TRBJ1-6 | . | TRBV19 | CASSMTGTGSYNSPLHF | TGTGCCAGTAGTATGACCGGGACAGGATCCTATAATTCACCCCTCCACTTT
. | TRBJ2-2 | once | TRBV5-4 | CASSAQGWTGELFF | TGTGCCAGCAGTGCCCAGGGATGGACCGGGGAGCTGTTTTTT
TRBD1 | TRBJ1-2 | . | TRBV10-1 | CASRPPGTGNYGYTF | TGCGCCAGCAGGCCTCCAGGGACAGGGAACTATGGCTACACCTTC
. | TRBJ1-1 | . | TRBV19 | CASTERGGVTTEAFF | TGTGCCAGTACCGAACGGGGAGGGGTTACCACTGAAGCTTTCTTT
. | TRBJ2-1 | . | TRBV18 | CASSPRQAWLEYNEQFF | TGTGCCAGCTCACCACGGCAAGCATGGCTGGAGTACAATGAGCAGTTCTTC
TRBD2 | TRBJ2-1 | . | TRBV19 | CASSLAGSYNEQFF | TGTGCCAGTAGTTTAGCGGGGTCCTACAATGAGCAGTTCTTC
. | TRBJ1-2 | . | TRBV6-1 | CASSEYGPSGGYTF | TGTGCCAGCAGTGAATATGGGCCGAGCGGAGGCTACACCTTC
. | TRBJ1-2 | . | TRBV19 | CASSQGTGLYGYTF | TGTGCCAGTAGCCAGGGAACCGGCCTCTATGGCTACACCTTC
TRBD1 | TRBJ1-1 | . | TRBV12-3/TRBV12-4 | CASSLGQGTEAFF | TGTGCCAGCAGTCTTGGACAGGGGACTGAAGCTTTCTTT
. | TRBJ1-4 | . | TRBV12-3/TRBV12-4 | CASTTSAGEKLFF | TGTGCCAGCACCACTTCCGCGGGGGAGAAACTGTTTTTT
. | TRBJ2-5 | . | TRBV28 | CASNDRVQETQYF | TGTGCCAGCAATGACAGAGTCCAAGAGACCCAGTACTTC
TRBD1 | TRBJ1-2 | . | TRBV29-1 | CSVNTGAATDYTF | TGCAGCGTCAACACAGGGGCAGCGACGGACTACACCTTC
TRBD2 | TRBJ2-1 | medium-sized | TRBV5-6 | CASSPFLAGGRRNEQFF | TGTGCCAGCAGCCCATTTCTAGCGGGGGGGCGTCGAAATGAGCAGTTCTTC
. | TRBJ1-1 | . | TRBV12-5 | CASGLVPPGENTEAFF | TGTGCTAGTGGTTTGGTACCCCCCGGGGAGAACACTGAAGCTTTCTTT
TRBD2 | TRBJ2-7 | . | TRBV30 | CAWSRPSGGDSSYEQYF | TGTGCCTGGAGTCGACCAAGCGGGGGGGACTCCTCCTACGAGCAGTACTTC
. | TRBJ1-6 | once | TRBV14 | CASSQEGFSPLHF | TGTGCCAGCAGCCAAGAGGGCTTTTCACCCCTCCACTTT
. | TRBJ2-1 | . | TRBV10-3 | CAIRGSGVPDEQFF | TGTGCCATCAGAGGGTCGGGGGTCCCGGATGAGCAGTTCTTC
. | TRBJ1-5 | once | TRBV19 | CASMVPGGSNQPQHF | TGTGCCAGTATGGTCCCTGGGGGGAGCAATCAGCCCCAGCATTTT
. | TRBJ2-4 | . | TRBV19 | CASNLAKNIQYF | TGTGCCAGTAATCTAGCCAAAAACATTCAGTACTTC
. | TRBJ1-4 | . | TRBV7-9 | CASSFSSTNEKLFF | TGTGCCAGCAGCTTCTCCTCAACTAATGAAAAACTGTTTTTT
. | TRBJ2-7 | . | TRBV4-2 | CASSQDLYYEQYF | TGTGCCAGCAGCCAAGACCTTTACTACGAGCAGTACTTC
. | TRBJ2-1 | . | TRBV19 | CASSMRWARGAQGEQFF | TGTGCCAGTAGTATGAGGTGGGCCCGGGGGGCGCAGGGTGAGCAGTTCTTC
. | TRBJ1-2 | . | TRBV9 | CASSPGDFVGYTF | TGTGCCAGCAGCCCCGGGGACTTTGTTGGCTACACCTTC
TRBD1 | TRBJ2-7 | . | TRBV5-6 | CASSGIGQGLREQYF | TGTGCCAGCAGCGGGATCGGACAGGGTTTGCGAGAGCAGTACTTC
. | TRBJ2-1 | . | TRBV9 | CASSVSGSSYNEQFF | TGTGCCAGCAGCGTGAGCGGAAGCTCCTACAATGAGCAGTTCTTC
. | TRBJ1-2 | . | TRBV10-2 | CASSEGQTYGYTF | TGCGCCAGCAGTGAGGGGCAGACCTATGGCTACACCTTC
. | TRBJ2-5 | few | TRBV11-2 | CASSLGRPQETQYF | TGTGCCAGCAGCTTGGGCAGGCCCCAAGAGACCCAGTACTTC
TRBD2 | TRBJ2-1 | once | TRBV7-9 | CASSPILVPGLAANEQFF | TGTGCCAGCAGCCCTATTTTAGTACCGGGACTAGCGGCGAATGAGCAGTTCTTC
TRBD2 | TRBJ2-1 | . | TRBV19 | CASSIGSGGVYNEQFF | TGTGCCAGTAGTATAGGTAGCGGGGGCGTGTACAATGAGCAGTTCTTC
. | TRBJ2-2 | . | TRBV7-9 | CASSFNRNTGELFF | TGTGCCAGCAGCTTCAACAGGAACACCGGGGAGCTGTTTTTT
. | TRBJ1-5 | . | TRBV7-2 | CASSPSGGRANQPQHF | TGTGCCAGCAGCCCTAGCGGAGGGAGGGCCAATCAGCCCCAGCATTTT
TRBD1 | TRBJ1-5 | . | TRBV18 | CASSSRQGGGQPQHF | TGTGCCAGCTCATCGAGACAGGGGGGCGGTCAGCCCCAGCATTTT
TRBD2 | TRBJ2-3 | . | TRBV9 | CASSGTSGGTDTQYF | TGTGCCAGCAGCGGGACTAGCGGGGGCACAGATACGCAGTATTTT
. | TRBJ1-5 | . | TRBV6-5 | CASSYGQTDQPQHF | TGTGCCAGCAGTTACGGACAGACAGATCAGCCCCAGCATTTT
. | TRBJ1-6 | . | TRBV9 | CASSIRGGSQNSPLHF | TGTGCCAGCAGCATCCGGGGGGGCAGTCAGAATTCACCCCTCCACTTT
. | TRBJ2-5 | . | TRBV9 | CASGVGHTGLGETQYF | TGTGCCAGCGGCGTCGGACACACGGGCCTAGGGGAGACCCAGTACTTC
. | TRBJ1-2 | once | TRBV19 | CASRLDSAYGYTF | TGTGCCAGTAGGTTGGACAGCGCTTATGGCTACACCTTC
. | TRBJ1-2 | . | TRBV6-5 | CASSYGAGRGYTF | TGTGCCAGCAGTTACGGGGCAGGCCGGGGCTACACCTTC
. | TRBJ1-2 | . | TRBV27 | CASSPKLGATGYTF | TGTGCCAGCAGCCCCAAATTAGGGGCGACTGGCTACACCTTC
TRBD2 | TRBJ2-1 | . | TRBV28 | CASLRGGTPGNEQFF | TGTGCCAGCCTACGGGGAGGGACCCCGGGCAATGAGCAGTTCTTC